The 19 T cell receptor beta chains reported below all come from one sample, sequenced in a study of blood T cells in healthy people across ages. Combining a sample-barcoded 5' primer with a J-beta primer mix, a second PCR ran for roughly 6 to 12 cycles. TCRdb recomputed calls from the 5' RACE reads with MiXCR, one row per CDR3 protein. Among some 1 million distinct CDR3 sequences listed, under 45% were seen once. Sequences were obtained from blood. These receptors were obtained from a woman aged 60-75 years in good health.

The gene calls are TRBV6-2 or TRBV6-3 and TRBJ1-6; no clear D gene. The CDR3 totals 18 residues. Between the trimmed V and J ends, which lost 7 bases and 0 bases, there was a span of 19 bases. From germline, CDR1 is MNHEY and CDR2 SVGEGT. CDR3 sequence: CASTSFGSMSSYNSPLHF. DNA for the CDR3: TGTGCCAGCACCTCGTTTGGGTCCATGAGCTCCTATAATTCACCCCTCCACTTT.

The rearrangement uses TRBV5-5 and TRBJ2-3; TRBD2 matches at 13 bases. CDR3 length: 17 residues. Germline V gene lookup returns CDR1 SGHKS and CDR2 YYEKEE (reference sequence). V was pared by 3 bases and J by 0 bases, with 4 bases of the junction left unmatched. The CDR3 nucleotides read TGTGCCAGCAGCTCGGGACTAGCGGGAACTAGCACAGATACGCAGTATTTT. Protein: CASSSGLAGTSTDTQYF.

Only one count was recorded for this clonotype. The chain has TRBV6-5 and TRBJ1-1; no firm D call. Per the germline V gene, CDR1 is MNHEY and CDR2 is SVGAGI. Trimming removed 5 bases at V and 4 bases at J, with 11 bases between. The CDR3 length is 13 residues. CDR3 bases: TGTGCCAGCAGTAACCCAGGACGCACTGAAGCTTTCTTT. It yields the protein CASSNPGRTEAFF.

V usage is TRBV11-2 and J usage is TRBJ2-7, with 8 positions matching TRBD2. V lost 5 bases to trimming and J lost 2 bases; unmatched junction nucleotides: 8. Germline-derived CDR1 and CDR2 are SGHAT and FQNNGV. This CDR3 is 15 amino acids long. The chain's CDR3 is CASSPNSGAPYEQYF. The CDR3 DNA follows: TGTGCCAGCAGCCCCAATAGCGGGGCCCCCTACGAGCAGTACTTC.

This chain uses TRBV6-5 with TRBJ1-1; TRBD1 matches at 7 bases. From germline, CDR1 is MNHEY and CDR2 SVGAGI. This CDR3 is built from 13 residues. The J segment lost 11 bases and the V segment lost 2 bases, leaving 8 bases of the junction unmatched. CDR3 nucleotide sequence: TGTGCCAGCAGTTACCCAGGGGGACAGAGCGCTTTCTTT. It codes for CASSYPGGQSAFF.

The gene calls are TRBV20-1 and TRBJ2-5, with D perhaps matching TRBD1 or TRBD2 (5 bases each). The CDR3 loop spans 15 amino acids. Germline V gene sequence: CDR1 DFQATT, CDR2 SNEGSKA (reference sequence). With 3 bases removed from V and 2 bases from J, the gap between germline ends came to 16 bases. The CDR3 coding sequence is TGCAGTGCTAGTGGGCCTAGAGGGGCTCAAGAGACCCAGTACTTC. This encodes CSASGPRGAQETQYF.

The V gene is TRBV6-2 or TRBV6-3, the J gene TRBJ2-5, with 8 bases fitting TRBD1. There are 14 residues in the CDR3. With V trimmed by 6 bases and J by 1 base, 4 bases remained unmatched. From germline, CDR1 is MNHEY and CDR2 SVGEGT. The chain's CDR3 is CASRGQAIQETQYF. The CDR3 nucleotides are TGTGCCAGCAGGGGACAGGCGATCCAAGAGACCCAGTACTTC.

CDR3 amino acids: CASSVRGESYEQYF. CDR3 DNA: TGCGCCAGCAGCGTCAGGGGGGAAAGCTACGAGCAGTACTTC. This chain uses TRBV5-1 with TRBJ2-7; maybe TRBD1 (7 bases). The ends were cut back, 4 bases at V and 3 bases at J, with 14 bases in the middle. The V gene's germline CDR1 is SGHRS and CDR2 YFSETQ. This CDR3 is built from 14 residues.

Points on this clonotype: Without the conserved terminal phenylalanine or tryptophan, this CDR3 likely stems from a read error. The chain is built from TRBV5-1 and TRBJ2-5, with a weak D call TRBD1 (5 bases). The V gene lost 4 bases and the J gene lost 5 bases, with 12 bases spanning the gap. This CDR3 is 13 amino acids long. Germline assignment: CDR1 SGHRS and CDR2 YFSETQ. Written as DNA, the CDR3 is TGCGCCAGCAGCCAGGACAAGAGGGAGACCCAGTACATC. This gives the protein CASSQDKRETQYI.

This clonotype was detected only once. A read error may explain this, as a much larger clone is one base away. The genes are TRBV20-1 and TRBJ2-7, with 8 bases lining up with TRBD2. This CDR3 has 13 amino acids. The V segment lost 3 bases and the J segment 5 bases; nucleotides outside the gene matches: 6. Germline V CDR1 and CDR2: DFQATT, SNEGSKA (reference sequence). In nucleotides, the CDR3 is TGCAGTGCTAGCGGGAGGGCCTACCACGAGCAGTACTTC. It specifies CSASGRAYHEQYF.

This clonotype came up once. The chain links TRBV6-2 or TRBV6-3 to TRBJ2-4, with D maybe TRBD2 (5 bases). The germline V and J ends were trimmed by 2 bases and 13 bases, with 12 bases remaining between them. Germline assignment: CDR1 MNHEY and CDR2 SVGEGT. This CDR3 region has 12 residues. Here the CDR3 reads CASSYPAREQYF. The CDR3 DNA is TGTGCCAGCAGTTACCCGGCGAGGGAGCAGTACTTC.

This rearrangement joins TRBV5-1 to TRBJ2-1, with TRBD2 as a possible D gene (5 bases). There are 14 residues in the CDR3. Germline V gives CDR1 SGHRS, CDR2 YFSETQ. Trimming cost V 10 bases and J 7 bases, with 21 bases left between them. CDR3 bases: TGCGCCTCCAAGAGGGAGCCAGGTAGTAATGAGCAGTTCTTC. This sequence encodes CASKREPGSNEQFF.

The chain has TRBV20-1 and TRBJ2-3; D might be TRBD2 (5 bases). Germline-derived CDR1 and CDR2 are DFQATT and SNEGSKA (reference sequence). Trimming pared 6 bases from V and 4 bases from J, leaving 20 bases between. This CDR3 is 15 amino acids long. The CDR3 reads CSALGLREWSDTQYF. The CDR3 region has the DNA TGCAGTGCGCTGGGCTTGAGGGAATGGTCAGATACGCAGTATTTT.

The rearrangement uses TRBV2 and TRBJ2-4; 9 bases match TRBD1. The J call may be incorrect, as the DNA end agrees better with TRBJ2-7. Germline V lookup: CDR1 SNHLY, CDR2 FYNNEI. This CDR3 contains 14 residues. The CDR3 spells CASRDPDRGYEQYF. The CDR3 bases are TGTGCCAGCAGGGACCCGGACAGGGGCTACGAGCAGTACTTC.

The chain links TRBV5-5 to TRBJ2-7, with D possibly TRBD2 on 6 matching bases. The J call may not be correct, given that the DNA end is closer to TRBJ2-5. The germline CDR1 and CDR2 sequences are SGHKS and YYEKEE (reference sequence). The CDR3 is 15 amino acids. CDR3: CASSLFAGSGETQYF. The CDR3 nucleotides read TGTGCCAGCAGCTTGTTCGCGGGGAGTGGGGAGACCCAGTACTTC.

In DNA form, the CDR3 reads TGTGCCAGCAGCCTACCGACTAGCGGGAGTGCAGATACGCAGTATTTT. This translates into CASSLPTSGSADTQYF. The chain joins TRBV3-1 to TRBJ2-3, with 12 positions matching TRBD2. Germline assignment: CDR1 LGHDT and CDR2 YNNKEL (reference sequence). There are 16 residues in the CDR3. V lost 4 bases and J lost 4; bases outside the gene matches: 6.

The chain links TRBV5-5 to TRBJ2-1; no definite D call. The germline CDR1 and CDR2 sequences are SGHKS and YYEKEE (reference sequence). The CDR3 extends over 14 amino acids. Trimming took 4 bases from V and 12 from J, leaving 20 bases between them. CDR3 DNA sequence: TGTGCCAGCAGCCCGACCACGGTACAGATTAGGCAGTTCTTC. It specifies CASSPTTVQIRQFF. Full variable domain (remainder filled in from reference TRBV5-5 and TRBJ2-1): DAGVTQSPTHLIKTRGQQVTLRCSPISGHKSVSWYQQVLGQGPQFIFQYYEKEERGRGNFPDRFSARQFPNYSSELNVNALLLGDSALYLCASSPTTVQIRQFFGPGTRLTVL.

This chain connects TRBV20-1 to TRBJ2-3; 12 bases fit TRBD2. Unmatched junction bases numbered 3, after V lost 1 base and J lost 4 bases. Germline loops: CDR1 DFQATT, CDR2 SNEGSKA (reference sequence). CDR3 length equals 15 residues. CDR3 loop: CSARATSGSPDTQYF. For the CDR3, the DNA is TGCAGTGCTAGAGCGACTAGCGGGAGCCCAGATACGCAGTATTTT.

The chain links TRBV7-8 to TRBJ2-7; 9 bases align to TRBD1. V lost 5 bases to trimming and J lost 3 bases; unmatched junction nucleotides: 8. The germline V gene has CDR1 SGHVS and CDR2 FQNEAQ. This CDR3 spans 15 amino acids. Here the CDR3 reads CASSAYRGHSYEQYF. The CDR3 DNA reads as TGTGCCAGCAGCGCCTACAGGGGGCACAGCTACGAGCAGTACTTC.